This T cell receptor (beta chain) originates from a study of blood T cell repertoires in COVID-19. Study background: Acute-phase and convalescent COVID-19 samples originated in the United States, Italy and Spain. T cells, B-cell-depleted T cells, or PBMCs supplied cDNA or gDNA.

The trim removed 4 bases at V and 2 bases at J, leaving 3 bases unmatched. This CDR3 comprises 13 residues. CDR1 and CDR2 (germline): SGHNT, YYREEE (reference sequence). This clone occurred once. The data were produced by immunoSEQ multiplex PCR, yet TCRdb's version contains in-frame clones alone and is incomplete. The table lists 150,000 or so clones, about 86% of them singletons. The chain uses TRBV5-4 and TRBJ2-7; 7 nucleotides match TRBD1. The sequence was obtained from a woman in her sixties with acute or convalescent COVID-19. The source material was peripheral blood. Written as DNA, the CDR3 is TGTGCCAGCAGCGTGGGACAGACCTACGAGCAGTACTTC. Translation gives CASSVGQTYEQYF.